This paragraph covers one T cell receptor beta chain sequence. Its antigen remains unknown. The data belong to a study of CD4+ T cells in melanoma. From germline, CDR1 is GTSNPN and CDR2 SVGIG (reference sequence). This CDR3 contains 16 residues. V lost 5 bases to trimming and J lost 0 bases; unmatched junction nucleotides: 9. Whole-study findings and limits: A reported correlation linked neoantigen-specific CD4+ T cells to CD8+, macrophage and B cell function. Reportedly, melanoma neoantigen-specific CD4+ T cells showed varied differentiation states.

This table comes from immunoSEQ multiplex PCR, and its TCRdb copy is limited to in-frame clones, with some not included. There are 18,000 or so clones in the sample; roughly 80% occur only once, and around 5% lies in the top ten. Source material: cells from a culture (not recorded whether cultured in vitro). The V call is TRBV30, the J call TRBJ1-1, with 10 positions matching TRBD1. The origin of this receptor is a human donor with melanoma. The CDR3 loop reads CAWSGTGDIMNTEAFF. The CDR3 nucleotides read TGTGCCTGGTCCGGGACAGGGGATATTATGAACACTGAAGCTTTCTTT.